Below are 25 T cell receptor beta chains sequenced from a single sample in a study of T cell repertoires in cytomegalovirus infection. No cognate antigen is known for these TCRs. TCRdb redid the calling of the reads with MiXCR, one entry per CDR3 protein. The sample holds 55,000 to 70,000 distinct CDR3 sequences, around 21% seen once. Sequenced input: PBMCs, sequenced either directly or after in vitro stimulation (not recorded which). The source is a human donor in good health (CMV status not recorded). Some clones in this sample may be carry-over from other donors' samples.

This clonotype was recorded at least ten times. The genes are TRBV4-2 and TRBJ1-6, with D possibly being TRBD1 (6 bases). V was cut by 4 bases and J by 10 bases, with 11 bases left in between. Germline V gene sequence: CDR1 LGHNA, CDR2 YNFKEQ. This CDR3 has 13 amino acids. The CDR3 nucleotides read TGTGCCAGCAGCCGGGCAGGGGAATCACCCCTCCACTTT. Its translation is CASSRAGESPLHF.

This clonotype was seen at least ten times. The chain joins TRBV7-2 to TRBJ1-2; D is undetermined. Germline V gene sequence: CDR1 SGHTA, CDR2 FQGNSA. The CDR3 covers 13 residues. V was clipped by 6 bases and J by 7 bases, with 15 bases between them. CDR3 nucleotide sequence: TGTGCCAGCAGTACTGACGGCCTCGGTGGCTACACCTTC. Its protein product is CASSTDGLGGYTF. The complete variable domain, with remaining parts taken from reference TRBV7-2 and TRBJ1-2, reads GAGVSQSPSNKVTEKGKDVELRCDPISGHTALYWYRQSLGQGLEFLIYFQGNSAPDKSGLPSDRFSAERTGGSVSTLTIQRTQQEDSAVYLCASSTDGLGGYTFGSGTRLTVV.

In DNA form, the CDR3 reads TGCAGCCTTCCGGGCCCCCTTCAGAAACTGTTTTTT. Translating it yields CSLPGPLQKLFF. This sequence joins TRBV20-1 and TRBJ1-4; D is ambiguous. From germline, CDR1 is DFQATT and CDR2 SNEGSKA (reference sequence). The CDR3 covers 12 residues.

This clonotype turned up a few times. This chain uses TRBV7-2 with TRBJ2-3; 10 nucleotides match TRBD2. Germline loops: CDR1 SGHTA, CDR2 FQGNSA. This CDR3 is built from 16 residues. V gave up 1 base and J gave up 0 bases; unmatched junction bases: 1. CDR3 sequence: CASSLVLAGSTDTQYF. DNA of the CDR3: TGTGCCAGCAGCTTAGTACTAGCGGGAAGCACAGATACGCAGTATTTT. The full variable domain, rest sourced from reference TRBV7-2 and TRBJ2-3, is GAGVSQSPSNKVTEKGKDVELRCDPISGHTALYWYRQSLGQGLEFLIYFQGNSAPDKSGLPSDRFSAERTGGSVSTLTIQRTQQEDSAVYLCASSLVLAGSTDTQYFGPGTRLTVL.

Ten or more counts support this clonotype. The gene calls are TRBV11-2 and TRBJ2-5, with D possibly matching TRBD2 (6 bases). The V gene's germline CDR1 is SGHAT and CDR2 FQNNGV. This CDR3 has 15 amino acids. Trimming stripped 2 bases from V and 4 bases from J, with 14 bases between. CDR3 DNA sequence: TGTGCCAGCAGCTTATTGGGCGGGATGACAGAGACCCAGTACTTC. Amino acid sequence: CASSLLGGMTETQYF.

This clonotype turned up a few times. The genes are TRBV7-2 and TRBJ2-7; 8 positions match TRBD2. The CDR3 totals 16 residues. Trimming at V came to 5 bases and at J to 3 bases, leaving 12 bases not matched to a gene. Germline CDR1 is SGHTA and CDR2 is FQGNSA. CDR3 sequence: CASSLDHTSGLYEQYF. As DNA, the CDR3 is TGTGCCAGCAGCCTCGACCATACTAGCGGACTCTACGAGCAGTACTTC.

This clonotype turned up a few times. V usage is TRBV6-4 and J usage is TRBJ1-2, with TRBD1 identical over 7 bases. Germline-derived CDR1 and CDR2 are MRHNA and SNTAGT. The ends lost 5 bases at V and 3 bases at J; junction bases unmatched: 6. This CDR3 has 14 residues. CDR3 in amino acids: CASSLTGMDYGYTF. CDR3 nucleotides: TGTGCCAGCAGTTTGACAGGGATGGACTATGGCTACACCTTC.

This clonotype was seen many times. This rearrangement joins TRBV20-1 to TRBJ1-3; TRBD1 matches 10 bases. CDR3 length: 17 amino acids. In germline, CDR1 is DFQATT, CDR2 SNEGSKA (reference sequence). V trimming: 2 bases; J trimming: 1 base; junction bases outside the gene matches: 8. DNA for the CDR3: TGCAGTGCTAGAACGCCAGGACAGGGGGTGTCTGGAAACACCATATATTTT. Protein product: CSARTPGQGVSGNTIYF.

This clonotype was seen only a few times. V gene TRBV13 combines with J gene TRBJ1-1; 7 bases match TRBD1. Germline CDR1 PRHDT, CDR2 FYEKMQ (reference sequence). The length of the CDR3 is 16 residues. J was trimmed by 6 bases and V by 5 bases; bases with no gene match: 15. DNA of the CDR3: TGTGCCAGCAGCCCTCGACAGGGTGGTGGAAACGCTGAAGCTTTCTTT. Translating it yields CASSPRQGGGNAEAFF.

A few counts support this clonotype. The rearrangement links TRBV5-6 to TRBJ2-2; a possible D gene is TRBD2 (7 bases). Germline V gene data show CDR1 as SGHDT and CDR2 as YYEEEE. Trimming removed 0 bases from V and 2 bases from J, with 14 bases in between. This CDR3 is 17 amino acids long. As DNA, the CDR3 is TGTGCCAGCAGCTTGGCGGGGGGCAGCTTCAACACCGGGGAGCTGTTTTTT. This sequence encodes CASSLAGGSFNTGELFF. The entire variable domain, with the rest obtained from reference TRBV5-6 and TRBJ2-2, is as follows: DAGVTQSPTHLIKTRGQQVTLRCSPKSGHDTVSWYQQALGQGPQFIFQYYEEEERQRGNFPDRFSGHQFPNYSSELNVNALLLGDSALYLCASSLAGGSFNTGELFFGEGSRLTVL.

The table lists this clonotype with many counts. CDR3 protein: CASSLAGGQHEQYF. In DNA form, the CDR3 reads TGTGCCAGCAGCTTAGCGGGAGGGCAGCACGAGCAGTACTTC. The chain has TRBV7-2 and TRBJ2-7; 7 nucleotides line up with TRBD2. The CDR3 covers 14 residues. From germline, CDR1 is SGHTA and CDR2 FQGNSA. Losses at the gene ends were 0 bases for V and 5 bases for J; bases not matched to a gene: 4. The full variable domain, with the rest looked up from reference TRBV7-2 and TRBJ2-7, is GAGVSQSPSNKVTEKGKDVELRCDPISGHTALYWYRQSLGQGLEFLIYFQGNSAPDKSGLPSDRFSAERTGGSVSTLTIQRTQQEDSAVYLCASSLAGGQHEQYFGPGTRLTVT.

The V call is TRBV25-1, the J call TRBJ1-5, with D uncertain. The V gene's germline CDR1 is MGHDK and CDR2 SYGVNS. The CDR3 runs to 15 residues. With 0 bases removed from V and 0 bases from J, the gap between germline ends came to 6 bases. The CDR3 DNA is TGTGCCAGCAGTGAATACAGGTATAGCAATCAGCCCCAGCATTTT. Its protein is CASSEYRYSNQPQHF.

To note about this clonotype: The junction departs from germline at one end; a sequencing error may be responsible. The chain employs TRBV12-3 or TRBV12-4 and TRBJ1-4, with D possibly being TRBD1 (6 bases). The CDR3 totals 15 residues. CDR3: CSSSFLGTGFEKLFF. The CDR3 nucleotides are TGTTCCAGCAGTTTTTTAGGTACAGGGTTTGAAAAACTGTTTTTT.

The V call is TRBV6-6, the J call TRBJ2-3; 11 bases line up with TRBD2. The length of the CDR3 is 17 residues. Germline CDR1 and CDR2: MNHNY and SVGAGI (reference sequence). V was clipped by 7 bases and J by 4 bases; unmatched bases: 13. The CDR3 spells CASKMGTSGSFADTQYF. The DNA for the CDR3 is TGTGCCAGCAAAATGGGCACTAGCGGGAGTTTTGCAGATACGCAGTATTTT.

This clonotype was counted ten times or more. The CDR3 spells CASRTTSGGADTQYF. CDR3 nucleotide sequence: TGTGCCAGCAGGACGACTAGCGGGGGGGCAGATACGCAGTATTTT. The rearrangement uses TRBV6-1 and TRBJ2-3, with 14 bases lining up with TRBD2. This CDR3 is 15 amino acids long. The germline CDR1 and CDR2 sequences are MNHNS and SASEGT. Germline trimming cut 6 bases from V and 4 bases from J; bases unmatched to any gene: 3.

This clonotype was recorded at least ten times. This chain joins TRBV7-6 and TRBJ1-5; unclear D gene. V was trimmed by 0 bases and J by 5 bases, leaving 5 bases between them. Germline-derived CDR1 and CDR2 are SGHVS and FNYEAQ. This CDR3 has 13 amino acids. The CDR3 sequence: CASSLARDQPQHF. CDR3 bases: TGTGCCAGCAGCTTAGCGCGGGATCAGCCCCAGCATTTT. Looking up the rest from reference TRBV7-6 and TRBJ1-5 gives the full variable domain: GAGVSQSPRYKVTKRGQDVALRCDPISGHVSLYWYRQALGQGPEFLTYFNYEAQQDKSGLPNDRFSAERPEGSISTLTIQRTEQRDSAMYRCASSLARDQPQHFGDGTRLSIL.

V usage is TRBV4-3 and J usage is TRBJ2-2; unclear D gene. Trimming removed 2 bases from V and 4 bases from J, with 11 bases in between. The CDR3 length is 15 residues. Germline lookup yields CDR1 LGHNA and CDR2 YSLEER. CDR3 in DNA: TGCGCCAGCAGCCAAAGACCCCCGGGCACCGGGGAGCTGTTTTTT. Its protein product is CASSQRPPGTGELFF.

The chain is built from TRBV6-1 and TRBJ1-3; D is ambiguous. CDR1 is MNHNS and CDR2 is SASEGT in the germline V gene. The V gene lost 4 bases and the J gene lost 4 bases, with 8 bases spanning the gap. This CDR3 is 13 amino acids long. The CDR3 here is CASSGNRGNTIYF. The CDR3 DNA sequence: TGTGCCAGCAGTGGGAACAGAGGAAACACCATATATTTT.

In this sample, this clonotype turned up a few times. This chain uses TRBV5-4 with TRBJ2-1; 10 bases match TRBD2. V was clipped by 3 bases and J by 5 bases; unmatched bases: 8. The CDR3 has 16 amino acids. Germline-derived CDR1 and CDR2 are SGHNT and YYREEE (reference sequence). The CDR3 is CASSSRTSGTDNEQFF. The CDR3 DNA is TGTGCCAGCAGCTCCCGAACTAGCGGGACGGACAATGAGCAGTTCTTC.

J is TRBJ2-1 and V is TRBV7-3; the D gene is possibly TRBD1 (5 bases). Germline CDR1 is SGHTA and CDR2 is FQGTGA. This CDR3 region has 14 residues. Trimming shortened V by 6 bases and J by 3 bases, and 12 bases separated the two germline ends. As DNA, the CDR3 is TGTGCCAGCAGTCGGACACCCCACTACAATGAGCAGTTCTTC. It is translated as CASSRTPHYNEQFF.

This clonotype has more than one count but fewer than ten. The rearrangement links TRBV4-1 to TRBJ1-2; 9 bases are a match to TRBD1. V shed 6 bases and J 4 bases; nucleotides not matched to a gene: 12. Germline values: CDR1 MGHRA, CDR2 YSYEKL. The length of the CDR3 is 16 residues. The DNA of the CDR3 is TGCGCCAGCAGACCTACCCCCGAGACAGGGGGCTATGGCTACACCTTC. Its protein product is CASRPTPETGGYGYTF.

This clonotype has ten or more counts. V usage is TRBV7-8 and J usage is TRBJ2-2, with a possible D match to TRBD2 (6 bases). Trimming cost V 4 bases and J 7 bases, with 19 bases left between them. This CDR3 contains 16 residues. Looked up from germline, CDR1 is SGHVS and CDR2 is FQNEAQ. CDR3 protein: CASSSYTLTSSGELFF. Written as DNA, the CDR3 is TGTGCCAGCAGCTCCTATACCCTCACTAGCAGCGGGGAGCTGTTTTTT.

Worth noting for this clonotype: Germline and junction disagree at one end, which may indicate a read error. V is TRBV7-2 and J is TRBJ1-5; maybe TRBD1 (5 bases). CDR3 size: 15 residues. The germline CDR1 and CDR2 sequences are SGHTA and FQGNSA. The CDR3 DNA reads TGTGCCAGCAGCCTAGCGTGGCAGGGAGGTCAGCCCCAGCATTTT. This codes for CASSLAWQGGQPQHF.

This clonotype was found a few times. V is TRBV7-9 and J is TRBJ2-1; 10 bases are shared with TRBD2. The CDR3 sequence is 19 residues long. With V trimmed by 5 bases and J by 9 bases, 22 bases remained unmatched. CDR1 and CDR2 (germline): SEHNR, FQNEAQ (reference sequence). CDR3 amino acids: CASSPWSGTSAPEGSEQFF. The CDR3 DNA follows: TGTGCCAGCAGCCCTTGGAGTGGGACTAGCGCTCCGGAGGGTAGTGAGCAGTTCTTC.

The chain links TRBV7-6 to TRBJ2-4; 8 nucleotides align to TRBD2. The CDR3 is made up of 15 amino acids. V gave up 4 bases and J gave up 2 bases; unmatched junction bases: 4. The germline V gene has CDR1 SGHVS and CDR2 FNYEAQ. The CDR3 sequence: CASSSGGATKNIQYF. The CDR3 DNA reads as TGTGCCAGCAGCTCGGGGGGGGCTACCAAAAACATTCAGTACTTC.